Each of the 29 T cell receptor beta chains below was sequenced from the same sample in a study of blood T cell repertoires in COVID-19. TCRdb keeps only in-frame clones here, not all; method: immunoSEQ multiplex PCR. The sample gives 100,000 to 150,000 clones, more than 85% of which show up once; about 1.9% is in the top ten. Sequencing was performed on peripheral blood. The receptors were gathered from a man in his forties or fifties with COVID-19, enrolled during active disease.

The chain combines TRBV6-2 or TRBV6-3 with TRBJ2-7; the match to TRBD1 covers 8 bases. J lost 0 bases, V lost 5 bases, and 3 bases had no gene match. Germline V gene sequence: CDR1 MNHEY, CDR2 SVGEGT. The CDR3 length is 14 residues. Here the CDR3 reads CASSPGGVSYEQYV. For the CDR3, the DNA is TGTGCCAGCAGTCCAGGGGGCGTCTCCTACGAGCAGTACGTC.

The chain joins TRBV28 to TRBJ1-5; D uncertain. V dropped 3 bases and J dropped 9 bases, with 12 bases sitting between them. CDR1 is MDHEN and CDR2 is SYDVKM in the germline V gene. CDR3 length: 13 residues. CDR3 residues: CASSFADRGPQHF. CDR3 DNA sequence: TGTGCCAGCAGTTTCGCCGACCGGGGGCCCCAGCATTTT.

The gene calls are TRBV10-3 and TRBJ1-2; D ambiguous. The CDR3 totals 14 residues. The germline V and J ends were trimmed by 3 bases and 5 bases, with 13 bases remaining between them. CDR1 ENHRY and CDR2 SYGVKD come from the germline V gene. The CDR3 region has the DNA TGTGCCATCAGTGACACTACCTACGGGTATGGCTACACCTTC. This gives the protein CAISDTTYGYGYTF.

This chain links TRBV27 with TRBJ2-5; TRBD1 might be the D (5 bases). The CDR3 contains 15 residues. Germline V gives CDR1 MNHEY, CDR2 SMNVEV (reference sequence). The V and J ends lost 6 bases and 1 base respectively, with 15 bases between them. The DNA of the CDR3 is TGTGCCAGCAGCAAGAGACAGTTGGGCCAAGAGACCCAGTACTTC. It translates to CASSKRQLGQETQYF.

The count of this clone is one. This chain connects TRBV7-6 to TRBJ1-3, with D maybe TRBD1 (5 bases). The V gene's germline CDR1 is SGHVS and CDR2 FNYEAQ. V lost 5 bases, J lost 0 bases, and 11 bases lay in between. The CDR3 sequence is 15 residues long. CDR3 loop: CASSQDTFSGNTIYF. DNA for the CDR3: TGTGCCAGCAGCCAGGACACCTTCTCTGGAAACACCATATATTTT.

This chain links TRBV7-2 with TRBJ2-1; 7 bases are shared with TRBD1. Germline lookup yields CDR1 SGHTA and CDR2 FQGNSA. With 4 bases clipped from V and 9 bases from J, the junction kept 9 bases outside the gene matches. This CDR3 contains 14 residues. DNA of the CDR3: TGTGCCAGCAGCTCCTCCTATACAGGGGTTGAGCAGTTCTTC. Amino acids: CASSSSYTGVEQFF.

This clone appeared once. In nucleotides, the CDR3 is TGTGCCAGCAGCTTGTTAACCAGGGGGCGAGAGACCCAGTACTTC. Translated, it gives CASSLLTRGRETQYF. The gene calls are TRBV7-6 and TRBJ2-5; 8 positions agree with TRBD1. The CDR3 extends over 15 amino acids. Unmatched junction bases numbered 7, after V lost 3 bases and J lost 4 bases. In germline, CDR1 is SGHVS, CDR2 FNYEAQ.

The CDR3 DNA follows: TGTGCCATCAGTGAACCAGGGAGCAATCAGCCCCAGCATTTT. It codes for CAISEPGSNQPQHF. The J gene is TRBJ1-5, the V gene TRBV10-3; a weak D match, TRBD1 (5 bases). The germline V gene has CDR1 ENHRY and CDR2 SYGVKD. V lost 3 bases and J lost 1, with 7 bases in between. This CDR3 has 14 amino acids.

The DNA of the CDR3 is TGTGCCAGCAGTTCGGGCGGGAGGGCCCCAGATACGCAGTATTTT. Translation gives CASSSGGRAPDTQYF. This rearrangement joins TRBV27 to TRBJ2-3, with 9 bases fitting TRBD2. V shed 4 bases, J shed 4 bases, and the junction held 6 bases outside the gene matches. Germline CDR1 MNHEY, CDR2 SMNVEV (reference sequence). This CDR3 comprises 15 residues.

V gene TRBV10-3 combines with J gene TRBJ1-2; D unclear. V was trimmed by 8 bases and J by 5 bases, leaving 12 bases between them. The germline V gene encodes CDR1 ENHRY and CDR2 SYGVKD. The CDR3 sequence is 12 residues long. For the CDR3, the DNA is TGTGCCATCGGACGGGAAGGATATGGCTACACCTTC. This gives the protein CAIGREGYGYTF.

V usage is TRBV12-3 or TRBV12-4 and J usage is TRBJ1-1; 8 bases are shared with TRBD1. V trimming: 7 bases; J trimming: 4 bases; junction bases outside the gene matches: 2. This CDR3 contains 12 residues. The CDR3 DNA follows: TGTGCCAGCAACACAGGGGGCACTGAAGCTTTCTTT. Translated, it gives CASNTGGTEAFF.

The genes are TRBV3-1 (or the pseudogene TRBV3-2) and TRBJ2-7; 12 bases are shared with TRBD2. Per germline, CDR1 LGHDT and CDR2 YNNKEL (reference sequence). The CDR3 runs to 19 residues. V dropped 4 bases and J dropped 1; count of bases not matched to a gene: 14. Here the CDR3 DNA reads TGTGCCAGCAGCCCTCGACCCGGGACTAGCGGGCTTAGATCCTACGAGCAGTACTTC. Encoded protein: CASSPRPGTSGLRSYEQYF.

This chain joins TRBV3-1 (or the pseudogene TRBV3-2) and TRBJ1-2, with TRBD1 matching 7 bases. The CDR3 length is 14 residues. V shed 4 bases, J shed 4 bases, and the junction held 6 bases outside the gene matches. In germline, CDR1 is LGHDT, CDR2 YNNKEL (reference sequence). Here the CDR3 DNA reads TGTGCCAGCAGCCCAACTTCAGGGGGCTATGGCTACACCTTC. It yields the protein CASSPTSGGYGYTF.

The chain employs TRBV3-1 (or the pseudogene TRBV3-2) and TRBJ1-5; D remains unclear. Trimming took 2 bases from V and 5 from J, leaving 7 bases between them. CDR3 size: 13 residues. Germline CDR1 is LGHDT and CDR2 is YNNKEL (reference sequence). The CDR3 DNA reads as TGTGCCAGCAGCCAAACTGAGGATCAGCCCCAGCATTTT. Translated: CASSQTEDQPQHF.

The rearrangement links TRBV29-1 to TRBJ1-1; a weak D match, TRBD1 (5 bases). The CDR3 length is 12 residues. V was clipped by 7 bases and J by 4 bases, with 13 bases between them. Germline CDR1 SQVTM, CDR2 ANQGSEA. The CDR3 nucleotides read TGCAGCGCGATTGGGGGAGGCACTGAAGCTTTCTTT. Translating gives CSAIGGGTEAFF.

The CDR3 loop reads CASSLSMVRGSPKIYEQYF. The CDR3 DNA follows: TGTGCCAGCAGTTTATCGATGGTCAGGGGCTCCCCTAAAATCTACGAGCAGTACTTC. V usage is TRBV27 and J usage is TRBJ2-7; possibly TRBD1 for D (6 bases). The CDR3 covers 19 residues. CDR1 and CDR2 (germline): MNHEY, SMNVEV (reference sequence). Trimming shortened V by 0 bases and J by 3 bases, and 24 bases separated the two germline ends.

The chain combines TRBV6-5 with TRBJ1-5; D not resolved. The length of the CDR3 is 13 residues. Looked up from germline, CDR1 is MNHEY and CDR2 is SVGAGI. V was clipped by 4 bases and J by 3 bases, with 7 bases between them. CDR3 sequence reads: CASSSTFNQPQHF. CDR3 nucleotides: TGTGCCAGCAGTTCCACTTTCAATCAGCCCCAGCATTTT.

The V gene is TRBV27, the J gene TRBJ2-3; TRBD2 might be the D (5 bases). The germline V and J ends were trimmed by 9 bases and 0 bases, with 16 bases remaining between them. The CDR3 spans 15 residues. Germline CDR1 is MNHEY and CDR2 is SMNVEV (reference sequence). The DNA of the CDR3 is TGTGCCAGGGCCGGCCAGCGGTCTAGCACAGATACGCAGTATTTT. Translated, it gives CARAGQRSSTDTQYF.

This chain uses TRBV24-1 with TRBJ2-2; tentatively, D is TRBD1 (6 bases). The germline V and J ends were trimmed by 4 bases and 0 bases, with 11 bases remaining between them. Germline V gene sequence: CDR1 KGHDR, CDR2 SFDVKD. The CDR3 extends over 16 amino acids. The CDR3 sequence is CATSEYRESNTGELFF. CDR3 coding DNA: TGTGCCACCAGTGAATACAGGGAGTCGAACACCGGGGAGCTGTTTTTT.

The rearrangement joins TRBV7-9 to TRBJ2-5, with 7 bases matching TRBD1. V shed 0 bases and J 2 bases; nucleotides not matched to a gene: 3. Germline V gene sequence: CDR1 SEHNR, CDR2 FQNEAQ (reference sequence). The CDR3 is 15 residues long. This chain's CDR3 is CASSLAGDRQETQYF. DNA for the CDR3: TGTGCCAGCAGCTTAGCGGGGGACAGACAAGAGACCCAGTACTTC. The variable domain in full, completed from reference TRBV7-9 and TRBJ2-5, reads DTGVSQNPRHKITKRGQNVTFRCDPISEHNRLYWYRQTLGQGPEFLTYFQNEAQLEKSRLLSDRFSAERPKGSFSTLEIQRTEQGDSAMYLCASSLAGDRQETQYFGPGTRLLVL.

The rearrangement uses TRBV5-4 and TRBJ2-7; TRBD2 matches at 14 bases. The CDR3 consists of 18 residues. Trimming at V came to 3 bases and at J to 3 bases, leaving 11 bases not matched to a gene. The V gene's germline CDR1 is SGHNT and CDR2 YYREEE (reference sequence). CDR3 in DNA: TGTGCCAGCAGCTGGGGACTAGCGGGAGTAAATAAACGCTACGAGCAGTACTTC. Translation gives CASSWGLAGVNKRYEQYF.

The rearrangement joins TRBV19 to TRBJ2-3; 8 bases agree with TRBD1. The germline CDR1 and CDR2 sequences are LNHDA and SQIVND (reference sequence). The trim removed 4 bases at V and 1 base at J, leaving 10 bases unmatched. The CDR3 contains 17 residues. The CDR3 DNA sequence: TGTGCCAGTAGTACCCCGGGGCAGGGGGCAGGCACAGATACGCAGTATTTT. As protein: CASSTPGQGAGTDTQYF.

The chain recombines TRBV25-1 with TRBJ2-7, with 8 nucleotides matching TRBD1. Per germline, CDR1 MGHDK and CDR2 SYGVNS. The CDR3 is 13 residues long. The V segment lost 6 bases and the J segment 4 bases; nucleotides outside the gene matches: 5. The CDR3: CASRAGGRYEQYF. Written as DNA, the CDR3 is TGTGCCAGCAGGGCAGGGGGCAGGTACGAGCAGTACTTC.

The rearrangement joins TRBV10-3 to TRBJ1-4, with D hard to call. CDR3 length: 13 residues. The germline V and J ends were trimmed by 2 bases and 8 bases, with 9 bases remaining between them. Per germline, CDR1 ENHRY and CDR2 SYGVKD. Here the CDR3 DNA reads TGTGCCATCAGTGAGGACACTCACGAAAAACTGTTTTTT. Its translation: CAISEDTHEKLFF.

The J gene is TRBJ2-7, the V gene TRBV12-3 or TRBV12-4; 7 nucleotides align to TRBD1. The CDR3 is made up of 13 amino acids. With 4 bases clipped from V and 4 bases from J, the junction kept 4 bases outside the gene matches. CDR3 protein: CASSYQGVYEQYF. Written as DNA, the CDR3 is TGTGCCAGCAGTTACCAGGGGGTTTACGAGCAGTACTTC.

This sequence joins TRBV29-1 and TRBJ2-3, with no clear D. Per germline, CDR1 SQVTM and CDR2 ANQGSEA. V dropped 0 bases and J dropped 10 bases, with 8 bases sitting between them. CDR3 length equals 11 residues. The CDR3 loop is CSVEDPRAQYF. The CDR3 nucleotides are TGCAGCGTTGAAGATCCTAGAGCGCAGTATTTT.

This clone appeared a single time. The chain is built from TRBV13 and TRBJ1-5; 7 bases align to TRBD1. The CDR3 length is 19 residues. CDR1 PRHDT and CDR2 FYEKMQ come from the germline V gene (reference sequence). The ends lost 0 bases at V and 2 bases at J; junction bases unmatched: 13. CDR3 residues: CASSLGRGRGGLGNQPQHF. The CDR3 nucleotides read TGTGCCAGCAGCTTAGGTAGGGGGCGTGGTGGGTTGGGCAATCAGCCCCAGCATTTT.

This chain joins TRBV7-2 and TRBJ2-3, with 10 positions matching TRBD1. Looked up from germline, CDR1 is SGHTA and CDR2 is FQGNSA. This CDR3 is built from 15 residues. The V gene end was trimmed by 6 bases and the J gene end by 3 bases; junction bases not matched to a gene: 6. CDR3 bases: TGTGCCAGCAGGAATGGACAGGGGGGGACAGATACGCAGTATTTT. Encoded protein: CASRNGQGGTDTQYF.

This rearrangement joins TRBV24-1 to TRBJ2-1, with TRBD2 matching 8 bases. This CDR3 comprises 15 residues. Looked up from germline, CDR1 is KGHDR and CDR2 is SFDVKD. V was pared by 3 bases and J by 0 bases, with 0 bases of the junction left unmatched. CDR3 loop: CATSDLAGSYNEQFF. For the CDR3, the DNA is TGTGCCACCAGTGATCTAGCGGGCTCCTACAATGAGCAGTTCTTC.